This is a list of T cell receptor beta chains from one sample in a study of blood T cell repertoires in COVID-19. Assay: immunoSEQ multiplex PCR; the TCRdb copy retains only in-frame clones and omits some. This sample has about 150,000 clones, with more than 80% found just once. The specimen was peripheral blood. The receptors originated from a man aged 18 to 35 with COVID-19, enrolled during active disease. CDR3s include the opening cysteine and the closing phenylalanine or tryptophan. Fields, in order: V gene, clone size, J gene, D gene, CDR3 protein, CDR3 DNA. The D gene is left open where the match is weak. A clone size is listed for some rows: how often the clone was seen (once, few, many), or a class if it is expanded.

TRBV28	-	TRBJ1-4	-	CASSLSLGVTNEKLLF	TGTGCCAGCAGTTTATCACTCGGGGTAACTAATGAAAAACTGCTTTTT
TRBV27	-	TRBJ1-1	-	CASSLSSTGGTEAFF	TGTGCCAGCAGTTTATCGAGCACCGGGGGGACTGAAGCTTTCTTT
TRBV29-1	-	TRBJ2-3	-	CSARQGGTDTQYF	TGCAGCGCCAGACAGGGAGGAACAGATACGCAGTATTTT
TRBV7-9	-	TRBJ1-4	TRBD1	CASSPPGGTNEKLFF	TGTGCCAGCAGCCCCCCAGGGGGAACTAATGAAAAACTGTTTTTT
TRBV9	-	TRBJ1-6	-	CASSLGGTNNSPLHF	TGTGCCAGCAGCCTGGGGGGGACGAATAATTCACCCCTCCACTTT
TRBV28	-	TRBJ1-1	TRBD1	CASSVVGQIPEAFF	TGTGCCAGCAGTGTCGTGGGACAGATCCCTGAAGCTTTCTTT
TRBV13	-	TRBJ2-3	-	CASSGRDSSLGDTQYF	TGTGCCAGCAGCGGCCGGGACTCTTCACTTGGAGATACGCAGTATTTT
TRBV24-1	few	TRBJ2-3	-	CATSDLGRDTDTQYF	TGTGCCACCAGTGATTTGGGGCGGGACACAGATACGCAGTATTTT
TRBV27	-	TRBJ2-2	-	CASRLIGATGELFF	TGTGCCAGCAGGCTTATAGGGGCCACCGGGGAGCTGTTTTTT
TRBV3-1/TRBV3-2	-	TRBJ2-7	TRBD2	CASSQDPPSGRAETYEQYF	TGTGCCAGCAGCCAAGATCCGCCTAGCGGGAGGGCCGAGACCTACGAGCAGTACTTC
TRBV20-1	once	TRBJ1-1	-	CSASSGGVVTEAFF	TGCAGTGCTAGTTCTGGGGGGGTGGTTACTGAAGCTTTCTTT
TRBV6-2/TRBV6-3	-	TRBJ2-1	TRBD1	CASSYERDRGINEQFF	TGTGCCAGCAGCTATGAGAGGGACAGGGGGATAAATGAGCAGTTCTTC
TRBV7-9	-	TRBJ2-5	-	CASSLGGQETQYF	TGTGCCAGCAGCTTGGGGGGTCAAGAGACCCAGTACTTC
TRBV5-8	-	TRBJ1-1	TRBD1	CASSLQGSNTEAFF	TGTGCCAGCAGCTTACAGGGGTCGAACACTGAAGCTTTCTTT
TRBV11-2	-	TRBJ2-7	TRBD1	CASSLTGGRWYEQYF	TGTGCCAGCAGCTTGACAGGGGGCCGATGGTACGAGCAGTACTTC
TRBV18	-	TRBJ1-2	TRBD1	CASSPPRDRGHVTF	TGTGCCAGCTCACCACCCCGGGACAGGGGGCATGTCACCTTC
TRBV28	-	TRBJ1-1	-	CASSGQFTEAFF	TGTGCCAGCAGTGGACAGTTCACTGAAGCTTTCTTT
TRBV19	-	TRBJ1-1	TRBD1	CASTRDREANTEAFF	TGTGCCAGTACCCGGGACAGGGAAGCCAACACTGAAGCTTTCTTT
TRBV6-1	once	TRBJ2-5	TRBD1	CASSEIGTGGTQYF	TGTGCCAGCAGTGAAATCGGTACAGGGGGGACCCAGTACTTC
TRBV6-2/TRBV6-3	-	TRBJ2-5	-	CASSLRRTAGQYF	TGTGCCAGCAGTCTCCGACGGACTGCCGGCCAGTACTTC
TRBV6-5	-	TRBJ1-2	-	CASSSMAGSNYGYTF	TGTGCCAGCAGTTCAATGGCAGGGTCTAACTATGGCTACACCTTC
TRBV5-1	few	TRBJ2-1	TRBD2	CASSRGTSEPGREQFF	TGCGCCAGCAGCCGCGGGACTAGCGAGCCCGGTAGGGAGCAGTTCTTC
TRBV7-2	-	TRBJ2-1	TRBD2	CASNSGSSYNEQFF	TGTGCCAGCAACAGCGGGAGCTCCTACAATGAGCAGTTCTTC
TRBV2	-	TRBJ2-1	-	CAKGDGNEQFF	TGTGCCAAGGGGGACGGGAATGAGCAGTTCTTC
TRBV30	-	TRBJ2-7	TRBD1	CAGLNPWDSADHEQYF	TGTGCCGGCCTTAACCCCTGGGACAGCGCCGACCACGAGCAGTACTTC
TRBV30	-	TRBJ1-5	-	CAWSPPDRPHQPQHF	TGTGCCTGGAGCCCCCCGGACAGACCTCATCAGCCCCAGCATTTT
TRBV19	-	TRBJ1-1	TRBD1	CAVTDRLYTEAFF	TGTGCCGTGACGGACAGGTTGTACACTGAAGCTTTCTTT
TRBV28	-	TRBJ2-5	TRBD2	CASSFGTSGNEETQYF	TGTGCCAGCAGTTTTGGGACTAGCGGGAATGAGGAGACCCAGTACTTC
TRBV6-2/TRBV6-3	-	TRBJ2-7	-	CASSPPRGRYEQYF	TGTGCCAGCAGCCCCCCTAGAGGGCGGTACGAGCAGTACTTC
TRBV7-3	-	TRBJ2-2	TRBD1	CASSSTGGMELFF	TGTGCCAGCAGCTCTACAGGGGGGATGGAGCTGTTTTTT
TRBV6-1	-	TRBJ1-5	-	CASSEAGPNQPQHF	TGTGCCAGCAGTGAAGCGGGCCCCAATCAGCCCCAGCATTTT
TRBV24-1	once	TRBJ1-6	TRBD1	CATRQGAPLHF	TGTGCCACCAGACAGGGGGCCCCCCTCCACTTT
TRBV2	-	TRBJ2-1	TRBD2	CASITSAYNEQFF	TGTGCCAGCATTACTAGCGCCTACAATGAGCAGTTCTTC
TRBV5-1	-	TRBJ2-1	-	CASSLAGDNEQFF	TGCGCCAGCAGCTTGGCCGGGGATAATGAGCAGTTCTTC
TRBV28	-	TRBJ1-2	TRBD1	CASSLTGDRGRQGYGYTF	TGTGCCAGCAGTTTAACGGGGGACAGGGGGCGCCAGGGATATGGCTACACCTTC
TRBV7-3	-	TRBJ2-5	TRBD2	CASSLGLAGFQETQYF	TGTGCCAGCAGCCTTGGGCTAGCGGGGTTCCAAGAGACCCAGTACTTC
TRBV6-2/TRBV6-3	-	TRBJ1-1	-	CASSYSRFEAFF	TGTGCCAGCAGTTACTCCAGGTTTGAAGCTTTCTTT
TRBV5-4	few	TRBJ1-5	TRBD1	CASSLDGQGGQPQHF	TGTGCCAGCAGCTTGGATGGACAGGGAGGTCAGCCCCAGCATTTT
TRBV6-2/TRBV6-3	-	TRBJ1-5	-	CASSKDSPNQPQHF	TGTGCCAGCAGCAAGGACAGTCCCAATCAGCCCCAGCATTTT
TRBV30	-	TRBJ2-1	-	CALTRMGNEQFF	TGTGCCCTTACTAGAATGGGCAATGAGCAGTTCTTC
TRBV28	-	TRBJ2-3	-	CASSIQGTITDTQYF	TGTGCCAGCAGTATACAGGGAACCATCACAGATACGCAGTATTTT
TRBV9	-	TRBJ1-2	-	CASRKQGSNYGYTF	TGTGCCAGCAGAAAACAGGGATCTAACTATGGCTACACCTTC